The rows below give T cell receptor beta chains drawn from one sample of a study of memory CD4+ T cells and cytomegalovirus serostatus. The assay was immunoSEQ multiplex PCR, and TCRdb's table has in-frame clones only and misses some. The sample holds roughly 39,000 clones, 60% to 85% seen once. The sequenced sample consisted of memory CD4+ T cells from blood. These receptor sequences come from an adult in good health and CMV-seronegative. The CDR3 runs from the conserved cysteine through the conserved F or W. D genes are given only for firm matches. Size is omitted from some rows. Given values are once, few, many or a class for expanded clones.

v_call	cdr3_length	clone_size	j_call	d_call	cdr3_nt	cdr3_aa
TRBV9	14	.	TRBJ1-6	TRBD1	TGTGCCAGCAGCGCCCGACAGGGGAATTCACCCCTCCACTTT	CASSARQGNSPLHF
TRBV14	15	few	TRBJ1-1	TRBD1	TGTGCCAGCAGCCCCTGGACAGGGGAGAACACTGAAGCTTTCTTT	CASSPWTGENTEAFF
TRBV9	19	.	TRBJ1-3	TRBD1	TGTGCCAGCAGCGCAGATATTCCGGGACAGGAGTACTCTGGAAACACCATATATTTT	CASSADIPGQEYSGNTIYF
TRBV27	18	.	TRBJ2-5	.	TGTGCCAGCAGTTCCCTACCGGCCAGACCTATACGTCCGGAGACCCAGTACTTC	CASSSLPARPIRPETQYF
TRBV5-1	15	.	TRBJ2-7	.	TGCGCCAGCAGCTTGGTGGCGGGGGCCTCCTACGAGCAGTACTTC	CASSLVAGASYEQYF
TRBV4-1	17	.	TRBJ1-5	.	TGCGCCAGCAGCCAAACTAACCTTGGACTAGGAGGTCAGCCCCAGCATTTT	CASSQTNLGLGGQPQHF
TRBV18	15	.	TRBJ1-1	.	TGTGCCAGCTCACCTCTGGTAGGGTTGAACACTGAAGCTTTCTTT	CASSPLVGLNTEAFF
TRBV5-1	17	.	TRBJ2-1	TRBD2	TGCGCCAGCAGCCTGGGGGGAATGAGGACTAGCGGGAATGAGCAGTTCTTC	CASSLGGMRTSGNEQFF
TRBV5-1	13	.	TRBJ1-1	.	TGCGCCAGCGGCTGGGCGGGGGCATCTGAAGCTTTCTTT	CASGWAGASEAFF
TRBV7-8	14	.	TRBJ2-7	TRBD1	TGTGCCAGCAGCCACGACAGGGGAAACTACGAGCAGTACTTC	CASSHDRGNYEQYF